What follows describes a single T cell receptor beta chain. Its antigen remains unknown. The CDR3 contains 15 residues. V was pared by 0 bases and J by 3 bases, with 3 bases of the junction left unmatched. Germline CDR1 SQVTM, CDR2 ANQGSEA. The data were taken from a study of vaccination effects on CD4 cells after COVID-19. Study outcomes and limitations: Infection- and vaccine-induced clones contracted markedly late after vaccination. Only a single clone (1 of 255 vaccine-induced clones in healthy vaccinees) cross-reacted with common cold coronaviruses.

Sequencing in the ViraFEST assay came after antigen-specific CD4+ T cells had been expanded with viral peptide pools, which were used to stimulate PBMC. CD4+ T cell isolation took place after more than eight days of culture. Every well housed some 2 million PBMC, which grew in culture alongside around 9.9 IU/ml IL-2 and 10 ug/ml peptides. A half-volume exchange with IL-2 medium occurred on days 3 and 7. Assay used: immunoSEQ multiplex PCR; TCRdb lists only in-frame clones, some missing. The sample includes about 20,000 clones, around 70% seen only once; the top ten take approximately 16%. The gene calls are TRBV29-1 and TRBJ2-1, with 9 positions matching TRBD2. This sequence was found in a human donor who received a COVID-19 vaccine. The specimen was CD4+ T cells from PBMCs cultured with HCoV-229E spike peptides, collected before COVID-19 vaccination. The CDR3 DNA reads TGCAGCGTTGAAGACAGACTAGCGGACTACAATGAGCAGTTCTTC. This encodes CSVEDRLADYNEQFF.